This TCR beta chain derives from a study of T cell clones after liver transplantation. Overall study: Tolerance: complete withdrawal held at least one year, liver enzymes staying within twice normal.

The germline gives CDR1 LGHNA, CDR2 YNFKEQ. This CDR3 comprises 14 residues. Trimming pared 4 bases from V and 0 bases from J, leaving 9 bases between. Sequencing was performed with immunoSEQ multiplex PCR; in TCRdb, only in-frame clones are kept and a portion is missing. The data hold roughly 100,000 clones, with approximately 79% observed a single time. Sequences were derived from CD4+ T cells from blood, sampled approximately 50 months after liver transplant. V usage is TRBV4-2 and J usage is TRBJ1-1; D remains unclear. The sequence was collected from a human patient who received a liver transplant. Some T cells may originate from the graft donor. The CDR3 DNA sequence: TGTGCCAGCAGCCCTGCACAAATGAACACTGAAGCTTTCTTT. It translates to CASSPAQMNTEAFF.